The clone carrying this T cell receptor (beta chain) was seen once. Libraries were prepared by immunoSEQ multiplex PCR; TCRdb keeps only in-frame clonotypes and omits some of them. Seen here are 100,000 to 150,000 clones, about 88% observed once, and the top ten hold 3.2%. The data are from a study of PD-L1 blockade in urothelial cancer. About the study: From 2014, patients received atezolizumab, given as 1,200 mg intravenously every 3 weeks. Bladder-origin urothelial cancer in males covered about 85% of the roughly 29 patients. Prior chemotherapy in patients spanned 0 to 3 regimens. Among blood samples, the median T cell count was approximately 150,000.

The V and J ends lost 4 bases and 3 bases respectively, with 6 bases between them. The CDR3 runs 12 residues. CDR1 is MNHEY and CDR2 is SMNVEV in the germline V gene (reference sequence). Noted time point: pretreatment peripheral blood. The sequence came from a man aged 45 to 65 with urothelial cancer. Sequenced material: PBMCs, taken around atezolizumab (anti-PD-L1) treatment. The genes are TRBV27 and TRBJ2-5; D uncertain. The CDR3 here is CASSWAKETQYF. The CDR3 bases are TGTGCCAGCAGTTGGGCGAAAGAGACCCAGTACTTC.